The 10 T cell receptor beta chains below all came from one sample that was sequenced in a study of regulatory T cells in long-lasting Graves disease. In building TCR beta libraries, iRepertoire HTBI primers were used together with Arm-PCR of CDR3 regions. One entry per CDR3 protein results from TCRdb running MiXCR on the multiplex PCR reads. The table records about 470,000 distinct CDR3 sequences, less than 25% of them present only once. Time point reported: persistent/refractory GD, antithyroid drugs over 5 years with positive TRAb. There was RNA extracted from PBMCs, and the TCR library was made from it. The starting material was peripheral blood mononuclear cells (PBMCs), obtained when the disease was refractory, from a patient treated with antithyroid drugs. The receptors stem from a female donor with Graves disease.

The CDR3 reads CAIRGAGKNYEQYF. The CDR3 coding sequence is TGTGCCATCAGGGGGGCAGGGAAAAACTACGAGCAGTACTTC. The chain carries TRBV10-3 and TRBJ2-7, with D perhaps TRBD1 (6 bases). The CDR3 runs to 14 residues. V lost 6 bases and J 3 bases, leaving 15 bases between the germline ends. CDR1 is ENHRY, CDR2 SYGVKD, per germline.

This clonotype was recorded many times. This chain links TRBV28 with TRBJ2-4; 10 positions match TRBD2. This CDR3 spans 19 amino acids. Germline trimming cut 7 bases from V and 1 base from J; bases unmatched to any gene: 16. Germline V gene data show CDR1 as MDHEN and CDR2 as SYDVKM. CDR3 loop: CASTLKGVAGGRAKNIQYF. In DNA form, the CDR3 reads TGTGCCAGCACCCTTAAGGGAGTAGCGGGAGGCCGGGCCAAAAACATTCAGTACTTC.

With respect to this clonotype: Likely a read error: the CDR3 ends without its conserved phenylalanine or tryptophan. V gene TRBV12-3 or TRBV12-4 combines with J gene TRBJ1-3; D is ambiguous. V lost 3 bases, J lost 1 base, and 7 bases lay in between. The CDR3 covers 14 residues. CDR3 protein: CASSFFLSGNTIYL. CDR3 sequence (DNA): TGTGCCAGCAGTTTTTTCCTTTCTGGAAACACCATATATCTT.

The CDR3 sequence: CASSQGQTQYF. CDR3 bases: TGTGCCAGCAGCCAGGGGCAGACCCAGTACTTC. The J gene is TRBJ2-5, the V gene TRBV7-6, with a tentative D call TRBD1 (6 bases). The CDR3 covers 11 residues. With 5 bases removed from V and 6 bases from J, the gap between germline ends came to 7 bases. In germline, CDR1 is SGHVS, CDR2 FNYEAQ.

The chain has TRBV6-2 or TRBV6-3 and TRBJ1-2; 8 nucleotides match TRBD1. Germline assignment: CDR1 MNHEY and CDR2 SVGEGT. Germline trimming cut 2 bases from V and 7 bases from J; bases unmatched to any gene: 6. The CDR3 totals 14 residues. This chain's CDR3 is CASSYPGQGRGYTF. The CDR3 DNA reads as TGTGCCAGCAGTTACCCAGGACAGGGTCGTGGCTACACCTTC.

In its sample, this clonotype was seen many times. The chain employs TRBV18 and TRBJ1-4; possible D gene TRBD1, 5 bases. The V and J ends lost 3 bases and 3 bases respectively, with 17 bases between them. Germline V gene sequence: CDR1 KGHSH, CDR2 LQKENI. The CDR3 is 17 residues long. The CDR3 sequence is CASSPNQGFAANEKLFF. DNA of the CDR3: TGTGCCAGCTCACCGAATCAGGGATTCGCGGCTAATGAAAAACTGTTTTTT.

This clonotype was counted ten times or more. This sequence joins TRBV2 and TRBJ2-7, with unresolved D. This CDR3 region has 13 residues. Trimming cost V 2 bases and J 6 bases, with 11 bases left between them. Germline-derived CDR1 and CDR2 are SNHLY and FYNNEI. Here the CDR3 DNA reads TGTGCCAGCAGTGAACAGGTCTTCAGCGAGCAGTACTTC. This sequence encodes CASSEQVFSEQYF.

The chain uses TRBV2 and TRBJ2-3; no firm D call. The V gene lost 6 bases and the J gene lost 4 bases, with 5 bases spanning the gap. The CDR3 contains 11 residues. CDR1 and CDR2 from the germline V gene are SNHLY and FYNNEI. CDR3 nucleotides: TGTGCCAGCAGCGAGGCAGATACGCAGTATTTT. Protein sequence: CASSEADTQYF. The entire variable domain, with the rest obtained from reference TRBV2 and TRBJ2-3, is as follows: EPEVTQTPSHQVTQMGQEVILRCVPISNHLYFYWYRQILGQKVEFLVSFYNNEISEKSEIFDDQFSVERPDGSNFTLKIRSTKLEDSAMYFCASSEADTQYFGPGTRLTVL.

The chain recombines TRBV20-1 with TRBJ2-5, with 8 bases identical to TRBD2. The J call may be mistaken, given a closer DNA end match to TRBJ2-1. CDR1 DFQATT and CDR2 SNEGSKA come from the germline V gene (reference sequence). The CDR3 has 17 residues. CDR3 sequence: CSARVSEWTSIGNEQFF. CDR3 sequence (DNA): TGCAGTGCTAGAGTCTCAGAGTGGACTAGCATCGGCAATGAGCAGTTCTTC.

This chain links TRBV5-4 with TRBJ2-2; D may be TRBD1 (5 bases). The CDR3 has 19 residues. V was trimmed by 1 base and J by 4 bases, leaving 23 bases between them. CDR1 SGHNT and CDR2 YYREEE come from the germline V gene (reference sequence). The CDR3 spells CASSLFGRAHLRGTGELFF. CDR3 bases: TGTGCCAGCAGCTTGTTCGGCAGGGCCCACCTACGAGGCACCGGGGAGCTGTTTTTT.